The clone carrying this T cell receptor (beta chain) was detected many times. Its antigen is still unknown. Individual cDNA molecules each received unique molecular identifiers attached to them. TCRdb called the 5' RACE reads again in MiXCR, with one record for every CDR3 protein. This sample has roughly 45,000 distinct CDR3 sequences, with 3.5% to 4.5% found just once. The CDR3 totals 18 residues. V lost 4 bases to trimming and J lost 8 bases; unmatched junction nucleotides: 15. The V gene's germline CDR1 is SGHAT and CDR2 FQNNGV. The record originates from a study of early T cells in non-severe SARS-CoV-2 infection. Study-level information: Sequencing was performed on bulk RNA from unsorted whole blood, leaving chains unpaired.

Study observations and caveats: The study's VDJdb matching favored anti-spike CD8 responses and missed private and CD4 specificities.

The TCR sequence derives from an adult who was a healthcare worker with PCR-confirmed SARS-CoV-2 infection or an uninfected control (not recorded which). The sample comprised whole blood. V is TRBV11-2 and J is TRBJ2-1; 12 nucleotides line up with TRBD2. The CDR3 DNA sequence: TGTGCCAGCAGCTGGCATATCCGTGGACTAGCGGGGTGCGATGAGCAGTTCTTC. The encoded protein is CASSWHIRGLAGCDEQFF.